A single sample is the source of the 17 T cell receptor beta chains below, sequenced in a study of vaccination and CD4 T cells after COVID-19. These TCRs' antigens remain unknown. Treatment denoted: approximately 10-day PBMC culture with coronavirus spike peptide pools or control peptides (ViraFEST assay). The assay that was used to sequence DNA from cultured CD4+ T cells was the Oncomine TCR Beta short-read assay. Via MiXCR, TCRdb re-called the PCR reads, giving one row per CDR3 protein. Counted here are under 15,000 distinct CDR3 sequences, around 60% occurring once; the ten biggest clones make up 22%. The sample consisted of CD4+ T cells from blood, cultured in vitro. All receptors come from a human donor who had recovered from COVID-19.

The rearrangement joins TRBV28 to TRBJ1-2; D not resolved. The V gene lost 1 base and the J gene lost 4 bases, with 13 bases spanning the gap. CDR3 size: 15 residues. The germline V gene has CDR1 MDHEN and CDR2 SYDVKM. The CDR3 sequence is CASSLLGGSLYGYTF. As DNA, the CDR3 is TGTGCCAGCAGTTTATTAGGTGGCAGCCTCTATGGCTACACCTTC.

The J gene is TRBJ2-7, the V gene TRBV7-8; D call uncertain. The V end lost 5 bases, the J end lost 3 bases, and 11 bases lay between the germline ends. This CDR3 contains 13 residues. The germline V gene has CDR1 SGHVS and CDR2 FQNEAQ. This chain's CDR3 is CASSGTLVYEQYF. CDR3 coding DNA: TGTGCCAGCAGCGGCACTTTAGTCTACGAGCAGTACTTC.

The CDR3 sequence is CASTTQGASNQPQHF. The CDR3 region has the DNA TGTGCCAGTACCACACAGGGGGCTAGCAATCAGCCCCAGCATTTT. The rearrangement joins TRBV19 to TRBJ1-5; 9 bases map to TRBD1. V gave up 7 bases and J gave up 0 bases; unmatched junction bases: 4. The CDR3 length is 15 residues. Germline lookup yields CDR1 LNHDA and CDR2 SQIVND (reference sequence).

V usage is TRBV20-1 and J usage is TRBJ2-7, with TRBD2 matching over 15 bases. The CDR3 has 15 amino acids. The J segment lost 6 bases and the V segment lost 4 bases, leaving 7 bases of the junction unmatched. Germline loops: CDR1 DFQATT, CDR2 SNEGSKA (reference sequence). The CDR3 DNA reads as TGCAGTGCTACCCGGACTAGCGGGAGGGTATCCGAGCAGTACTTC. Translated: CSATRTSGRVSEQYF.

J is TRBJ2-1 and V is TRBV20-1; TRBD1 matches 7 bases. The V segment lost 6 bases and the J segment 6 bases; nucleotides outside the gene matches: 11. This CDR3 contains 14 residues. Germline V lookup: CDR1 DFQATT, CDR2 SNEGSKA (reference sequence). The CDR3 DNA is TGCAGTGCAGGGGGCTTAGCCCGGGGCAATGAGCAGTTCTTC. As protein: CSAGGLARGNEQFF.

About this clonotype itself: Likely a read error: the CDR3 ends without its conserved phenylalanine or tryptophan. The DNA is omitted, as the CDR3 cannot be located on it reliably, and the CDR3 follows TCRdb's listing. V gene TRBV6-4 combines with J gene TRBJ2-3; the table's D call, TRBD2, was not checked against the DNA. Counting both end residues, the CDR3 totals 12 amino acids. Germline CDR1 is MRHNA and CDR2 is SNTAGT. The CDR3 is CASSDSQASSRS.

The chain is built from TRBV18 and TRBJ2-5; D unclear. The CDR3 totals 13 residues. V shed 3 bases and J shed 9 bases, with 14 bases lying between them. Germline CDR1 reads KGHSH; CDR2 reads LQKENI. In nucleotides, the CDR3 is TGTGCCAGCTCACCTGAACAACTTTTGGCCCAGTACTTC. Protein product: CASSPEQLLAQYF.

V is TRBV6-2 or TRBV6-3 and J is TRBJ2-2, with D possibly TRBD2 on 5 matching bases. V was cut by 0 bases and J by 7 bases, with 12 bases left in between. The CDR3 has 15 residues. CDR1 is MNHEY and CDR2 is SVGEGT in the germline V gene. CDR3 DNA sequence: TGTGCCAGCAGTTACTCCCCCGAGGGTAGCGGGGAGCTGTTTTTT. It encodes CASSYSPEGSGELFF.

V usage is TRBV19 and J usage is TRBJ2-7; 7 positions match TRBD2. The CDR3 covers 15 residues. CDR1 LNHDA and CDR2 SQIVND come from the germline V gene (reference sequence). V was pared by 6 bases and J by 2 bases, with 10 bases of the junction left unmatched. CDR3 bases: TGTGCCAGTAGCCAGCTGCTCCTAGCGGCCTACGAGCAGTACTTC. Translation: CASSQLLLAAYEQYF.

In its sample, this clonotype was seen a few times. The chain is built from TRBV6-1 and TRBJ1-5, with TRBD1 matching 11 bases. Germline V lookup: CDR1 MNHNS, CDR2 SASEGT. The junction had 7 bases not matched to a gene; V was cut back by 10 bases and J by 5 bases. The CDR3 is made up of 14 amino acids. CDR3 region: CANGQGAKDQPQHF. CDR3 nucleotides: TGTGCCAACGGACAGGGGGCGAAGGATCAGCCCCAGCATTTT.

This clonotype was counted only a few times. The V call is TRBV5-4, the J call TRBJ2-5; D might be TRBD2 (6 bases). Germline loops: CDR1 SGHNT, CDR2 YYREEE (reference sequence). Trimming removed 3 bases from V and 2 bases from J, with 14 bases in between. The CDR3 spans 15 residues. In DNA, the CDR3 is TGTGCCAGCAGCTCTTTTTCCGGGACTCAAGAGACCCAGTACTTC. Its translation: CASSSFSGTQETQYF.

The chain employs TRBV25-1 and TRBJ2-2; weak D call: TRBD2 (7 bases). The length of the CDR3 is 16 residues. Trimming took 6 bases from V and 0 from J, leaving 14 bases between them. CDR1 and CDR2 (germline): MGHDK, SYGVNS. The CDR3 DNA sequence: TGTGCCAGCAGCCGGGGGAGGGGGGCGAACACCGGGGAGCTGTTTTTT. This encodes CASSRGRGANTGELFF.

The V and J genes are TRBV7-9 and TRBJ2-5; D might be TRBD1 or TRBD2, each matching 7 bases. From germline, CDR1 is SEHNR and CDR2 FQNEAQ (reference sequence). V gave up 5 bases and J gave up 3 bases, with 13 bases separating them. The CDR3 totals 14 residues. CDR3 nucleotides: TGTGCCAGCAGCCTGACAGGGACTAAAGAGACCCAGTACTTC. It translates to CASSLTGTKETQYF. The whole variable domain, filled in from reference TRBV7-9 and TRBJ2-5, reads DTGVSQNPRHKITKRGQNVTFRCDPISEHNRLYWYRQTLGQGPEFLTYFQNEAQLEKSRLLSDRFSAERPKGSFSTLEIQRTEQGDSAMYLCASSLTGTKETQYFGPGTRLLVL.

This clonotype was seen a handful of times. The V and J genes are TRBV7-6 and TRBJ2-3; 8 bases map to TRBD2. V dropped 0 bases and J dropped 6; count of bases not matched to a gene: 8. The CDR3 consists of 16 residues. Germline values: CDR1 SGHVS, CDR2 FNYEAQ. This CDR3 is CASSLARASGSDTQYF. CDR3 in DNA: TGTGCCAGCAGCTTAGCTCGGGCGAGCGGGAGCGATACGCAGTATTTT.

This clonotype has just a few counts. The V gene is TRBV20-1, the J gene TRBJ1-5; tentatively, D is TRBD1 (6 bases). The germline V gene has CDR1 DFQATT and CDR2 SNEGSKA (reference sequence). CDR3 length: 12 amino acids. Trimming took 6 bases from V and 4 from J, leaving 10 bases between them. The CDR3 DNA reads as TGCAGTGCCAGGGGTCGTAATCAGCCCCAGCATTTT. Its translation is CSARGRNQPQHF.

The chain joins TRBV18 to TRBJ1-2; 8 nucleotides align to TRBD1. This CDR3 region has 15 residues. J lost 4 bases, V lost 5 bases, and 9 bases had no gene match. Germline V gives CDR1 KGHSH, CDR2 LQKENI. In nucleotides, the CDR3 is TGTGCCAGCTCAACAGGGGGTACCGAGGCCTATGGCTACACCTTC. Protein product: CASSTGGTEAYGYTF.

This sequence joins TRBV10-3 and TRBJ1-2; no firm D call. The CDR3 is 14 amino acids. Per germline, CDR1 ENHRY and CDR2 SYGVKD. V lost 3 bases and J lost 0, with 8 bases in between. The CDR3 DNA reads as TGTGCCATCAGTGACCTAGTTTCTAACTATGGCTACACCTTC. It encodes CAISDLVSNYGYTF.